Included here is one TCR beta chain sequence, with context. This sample is drawn from a study of control samples from healthy donors and cancer patients. The CDR3 covers 16 residues. Looked up from germline, CDR1 is LNHDA and CDR2 is SQIVND (reference sequence). The trim removed 6 bases at V and 7 bases at J, leaving 11 bases unmatched. Libraries were prepared by immunoSEQ multiplex PCR; TCRdb keeps only in-frame clonotypes and omits some of them. Seen here are 25,000 to 30,000 clones, approximately 85% observed once, and the top ten hold roughly 6.7%. The chain is built from TRBV19 and TRBJ1-4, with 10 bases lining up with TRBD1. This receptor was identified in a woman aged 60-70 years with head and neck cancer. The specimen sequenced was PBMCs. CDR3 sequence: CASSDPGTGASEKLFF. The CDR3 DNA sequence: TGTGCCAGTAGCGATCCCGGGACAGGGGCTAGTGAAAAACTGTTTTTT.